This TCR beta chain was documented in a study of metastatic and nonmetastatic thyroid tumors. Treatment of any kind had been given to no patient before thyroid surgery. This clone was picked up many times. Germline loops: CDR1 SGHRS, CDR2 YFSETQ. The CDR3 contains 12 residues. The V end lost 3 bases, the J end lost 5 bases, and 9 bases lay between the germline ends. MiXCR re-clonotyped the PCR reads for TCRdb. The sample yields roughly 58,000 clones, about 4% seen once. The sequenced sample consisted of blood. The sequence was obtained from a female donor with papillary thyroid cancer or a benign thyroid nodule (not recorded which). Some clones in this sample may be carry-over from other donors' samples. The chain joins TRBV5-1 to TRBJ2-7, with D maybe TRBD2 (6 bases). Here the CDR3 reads CASSYRLDEQYF. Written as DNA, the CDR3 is TGCGCCAGCAGCTACCGACTAGACGAGCAGTACTTC.